The 8 T cell receptor beta chains given below trace back to one sample, sequenced in a study of vaccination and CD4 T cells after COVID-19. The study sequenced cultured CD4+ T cell DNA using the Oncomine TCR Beta short-read assay. Each CDR3 protein is one row after TCRdb ran MiXCR on the PCR reads. Of about 15,000 distinct CDR3 sequences in the sample, 55% to 85% were seen once. These receptors have no known antigen. Treatment defined: roughly 11-day PBMC culture with coronavirus spike peptide pools or control peptides (ViraFEST assay). Sequenced input: CD4+ T cells from blood, cultured in vitro. These receptors all come from a human donor who had recovered from COVID-19.

The chain couples TRBV20-1 to TRBJ1-2, with a weak D call TRBD1 (6 bases). The CDR3 runs 13 residues. Germline V gene sequence: CDR1 DFQATT, CDR2 SNEGSKA (reference sequence). V lost 7 bases and J lost 7, with 19 bases in between. The CDR3 DNA reads as TGCAGTGACGAGACGCAGGGGATTGGTGGCTACACCTTC. This translates into CSDETQGIGGYTF.

V gene TRBV11-1 combines with J gene TRBJ1-5; 9 bases agree with TRBD1. Trimming took 3 bases from V and 5 from J; bases not matched to a gene: 8. The CDR3 runs 16 residues. Germline V gene data show CDR1 as SGHAT and CDR2 as FQDESV (reference sequence). This chain's CDR3 is CASSLGRDRADQPQHF. The CDR3 DNA reads as TGTGCCAGCAGCTTGGGCAGGGACAGGGCGGATCAGCCCCAGCATTTT.

The chain is built from TRBV6-5 and TRBJ1-1, with 7 bases identical to TRBD1. The trim removed 2 bases at V and 4 bases at J, leaving 7 bases unmatched. CDR3 length equals 15 residues. Germline V CDR1 and CDR2: MNHEY, SVGAGI. This chain's CDR3 is CASSYRWTGFTEAFF. CDR3 nucleotide sequence: TGTGCCAGCAGTTACCGTTGGACAGGCTTCACTGAAGCTTTCTTT.

CDR3 DNA: TGTGCCAGCAGCTTATTTCGGTCCGGGAGTCGGGCAGATACGCAGTATTTT. Translated: CASSLFRSGSRADTQYF. The chain recombines TRBV7-6 with TRBJ2-3, with D possibly matching TRBD2 (6 bases). Germline V gene data show CDR1 as SGHVS and CDR2 as FNYEAQ. Trimming removed 2 bases from V and 4 bases from J, with 19 bases in between. The CDR3 spans 17 residues.

This clonotype has more than one count but fewer than ten. This chain links TRBV6-7 with TRBJ1-1; D gene ambiguous. TRBV6-7 is given ORF status, its function remaining uncertain. The V and J ends lost 5 bases and 1 base respectively, with 11 bases between them. The CDR3 spans 14 residues. The CDR3 DNA reads as TGTGCCAGCAGTACCGTTGGCCAGAACACTGAAGCTTTCTTT. Its protein product is CASSTVGQNTEAFF.

The chain couples TRBV20-1 to TRBJ1-5; possibly TRBD1 for D (5 bases). Trimming cost V 4 bases and J 2 bases, with 12 bases left between them. The length of the CDR3 is 14 residues. Germline CDR1 reads DFQATT; CDR2 reads SNEGSKA (reference sequence). CDR3 residues: CSAIRQPRNQPQHF. In DNA form, the CDR3 reads TGCAGTGCTATTAGACAGCCCCGCAATCAGCCCCAGCATTTT.

This chain joins TRBV11-3 and TRBJ1-6; the D gene is possibly TRBD1 (5 bases). The CDR3 loop spans 15 amino acids. The germline V and J ends were trimmed by 2 bases and 7 bases, with 12 bases remaining between them. CDR1 and CDR2 (germline): SGHNT, YENEEA. CDR3 loop: CASSLSRGPNSPLHF. CDR3 nucleotides: TGTGCCAGCAGCTTATCAAGGGGACCCAATTCACCCCTCCACTTT.

The gene calls are TRBV6-1 and TRBJ1-1; D is ambiguous. The germline CDR1 and CDR2 sequences are MNHNS and SASEGT. This CDR3 has 14 amino acids. Trimming cost V 8 bases and J 0 bases, with 13 bases left between them. The CDR3 DNA is TGTGCCAGCGGCACACAGTACATGAACACTGAAGCTTTCTTT. Translation gives CASGTQYMNTEAFF.